This TCR beta chain comes out of a study of CXCR3-negative and CXCR3-positive naive CD8 T cells. CDR3 length: 14 amino acids. Broader study findings: Fresh PBMCs were used in most assays, and CXCR3 expression partially decreased after cryopreservation. Naive cells positive for CXCR3 carried more hydrophobic TRB CDR3s than CXCR3-negative ones.

The libraries of TRB cDNA were constructed through 5' RACE using UMI labels. TCRdb derives one entry per CDR3 protein from the 5' RACE reads, leaving out DNA. The table for this sample gives over 55,000 distinct CDR3 sequences. As for this clonotype: The antigen is not known.

The V call is TRBV12-3 or TRBV12-4, the J call TRBJ2-5; TCRdb picks TRBD2, but there is no DNA to check that call. The receptor's source is a human donor in good health. Some clones in this sample may be carry-over from other donors' samples. Material for sequencing was naive CXCR3+ CD8+ T cells from blood. Described subset: CD45RO-CCR7+CD27+CD95- naive CD8+ T cells expressing CXCR3 (TNR3+). CDR3: CASSHAGYQETQYF.